Sequencing of this T cell receptor beta chain was carried out in a study of T cells in Graves' hyperthyroidism and ophthalmopathy (dated by TCRdb to the late 2010s). As for the study more broadly: Peripheral blood samples were taken at the time of initial diagnosis, prior to any treatment. According to the paper, TCR Vbeta CDR3 sequencing was carried out on about 140 peripheral blood samples, which came from 40 to 45 ophthalmopathy, 75 or so hyperthyroidism and roughly 17 progressor patients. An independent validation cohort of around 19 hyperthyroidism patients and 17 patients who later progressed to ophthalmopathy tested prospective prediction of ophthalmopathy. In several Graves' hyperthyroidism patients, the study also compared T-cell repertoires from thyroid tissue with T-cell repertoires from blood. After blood sampling, hyperthyroidism patients were treated with methimazole at a starting dose of 30 mg daily, and ophthalmopathy patients were treated with high-dose intravenous methylprednisolone. The roughly 90 discovery patients were divided at random into training and test sets in a 7:3 ratio. To identify TCR V-J signatures that set the groups apart, the researchers used a discovery cohort of about a hundred patients, made up of around 40 with Graves' ophthalmopathy and about 59 with stable Graves' hyperthyroidism.

Moderately to severely active disease, a Clinical Activity Score of at least 3, a NOSPECS grade of at least 4, and a duration under 3 months were present in ophthalmopathy patients. Any patient with an uncontrolled infection, another autoimmune disease, pregnancy or lactation was excluded. Clinical symptoms, serum thyroxine and TRAb, thyroid ultrasound, and orbital computed tomography formed the basis for the diagnoses. PBMCs were isolated from 10 ml of fresh peripheral blood by Ficoll-Paque density gradient centrifugation. Total RNA was extracted using Trizol reagent, and RNA quality was assessed on an Agilent 2100 Bioanalyzer. Amplification of TCR beta CDR3 regions was carried out from RNA transcripts. The TCR CDR3 was subjected to a first round of RT-PCR using the HTBI primer set and the Qiagen OneStep RT-PCR kit. Libraries were constructed in a second round of multiplex PCR, after which size selection and purification were carried out. Sequencing of the libraries was done on an Illumina HiSeq2000 using paired-end 100 bp reads. The authors processed their data as follows. SOAPnuke was used to process the raw data, throwing out any read that contained adapters or uncalled bases, had a mean Phred below 15, or lacked an exact constant-primer or identifier match. COPE v1.2.5 was used to merge high-quality paired reads, and clonotypes were defined as unique nucleotide sequences. MiTCR v1.1 was used to align the clonotypes against IMGT TRBV, TRBD and TRBJ reference segments. Only V-J combinations with frequency above 0.0001, covering 99% to 99.2% of repertoires, were analysed. The TCS score was defined as F50 (clonal expansion) divided by E x V (chaos), with BLOSUM62-based TCRdist calculated between CDR3 peptides within each V-J. Welch's t-statistics and random forest reduced 450 to 600 V-J features to roughly 13, which were used in a naive Bayes classifier (R e1071). TCRdb itself trimmed the public reads at Q25 with fastp, ran MiXCR and retained productive beta chains. Every entry covers one CDR3 protein and lists the most common genes and DNA from its rows. TCRdb assigned the V and J calls; the authors' analysis was not used. This sample has 200,000 to 250,000 distinct CDR3 sequences in its table, and over 15% of those were observed once. Together, the top ten hold around 30% of the sample.

The paper's findings and limits, for the study overall: A model built on a 13 V-J signature distinguished ophthalmopathy from stable hyperthyroidism, reaching around 87% sensitivity and 81.08% specificity in cross-validation and 80%/75% in testing. Sample size was not statistically predetermined, and blinding of investigators to group allocation was not performed. During validation, the model predicted progression to ophthalmopathy a median of roughly six months ahead of onset, with almost 71% sensitivity and around 73% specificity. Most expanded thyroid clonotypes (frequency above 0.001) were also detected in blood, a finding suggesting that blood repertoires may reflect thyroid immune responses.

In the germline V gene, CDR1 corresponds to SGHNT and CDR2 to YENEEA. V trim: 0 bases; J trim: 5 bases; unmatched bases: 7. The CDR3 runs 18 residues from the cysteine to the phenylalanine. Here the CDR3 DNA is all that survives: 54 bases in frame from base 1. This clonotype was seen at least ten times. This receptor's antigen is unknown. No much larger clone exists at a distance of one base, and base qualities are not known. The sequenced sample was blood. The sequence came from a woman aged 18-30 years with Graves' ophthalmopathy. The chain joins TRBV11-3 to TRBJ2-1, with 13 bases matching TRBD2. The CDR3 region has the sequence CASSLDGMTSGRHNEQFF. The sequence in DNA is TGTGCCAGCAGCTTAGATGGAATGACTAGCGGGAGGCACAATGAGCAGTTCTTC.